This TCR beta chain was documented in a study of metastatic and nonmetastatic thyroid tumors (dated by TCRdb to 2018 to 2020). General notes on the study: The researchers compared repertoires between peripheral blood samples and tumor or nodule tissue samples from patients with malignant or benign thyroid disease.

None of the patients had been given any treatment before thyroid surgery. Using T-cell receptor beta sequencing, the study looked back at clinical samples from patients collected from the early 2010s to the late 2010s. Here is what the overall study found, with its caveats: TCR beta diversity was reported as significantly higher in malignant tumors than in benign nodules, in both blood and tumor samples.

In its sample, this clone comes out as medium-sized (0.01 to 0.1%). What antigen it recognizes has not been identified. Base qualities are not recorded, but no much larger clone differs from it by a single base. The method behind the library was PCR. Data came from an Illumina HiSeq 4000. High-throughput sequencing was used to profile the CDR3 region of the TCR beta-chain in every patient. The authors' pipeline ran thus. A classifier to discriminate distant-metastatic papillary thyroid cancer patients was built from CDR3 differences across clinicopathological groups. To measure repertoire diversity the researchers used the Shannon index, while the Morisita-Horn index served to gauge how similar the tumor and blood repertoires were. TCRdb took the public reads, trimmed them with fastp at Q25, ran MiXCR for clone calling and kept in-frame beta chains. The V and J calls were not made by the authors but by TCRdb's processing. The sample contains 45,000 or so clones, less than 20% of them found a single time. The ten biggest clones cover 20% to 25% of the sample.

Per the germline V gene, MDHEN is the CDR1 and SYDVKM is the CDR2. CDR3 length: 14 amino acids, cysteine to phenylalanine. CDR3 DNA is the only sequence kept; it has 42 bases, read in frame from the first base. Clipping removes 4 bases from V and 5 bases from J, with 1 as the unmatched junction base count. This clonotype originated in a female donor with papillary thyroid cancer or a benign thyroid nodule (not recorded which). Some clones in this sample may be carry-over from other donors' samples. The sequence joins TRBV28 to TRBJ2-2; 10 bases in the junction line up with TRBD1. Sequencing was performed on blood. The CDR3 is CASSSGQGTGELFF. The nucleotide sequence reads TGTGCCAGCAGTTCGGGACAGGGGACCGGGGAGCTGTTTTTT. The full variable domain, completed from the reference TRBV28 and TRBJ2-2 proteins outside the CDR3, reads DVKVTQSSRYLVKRTGEKVFLECVQDMDHENMFWYRQDPGLGLRLIYFSYDVKMKEKGDIPEGYSVSREKKERFSLILESASTNQTSMYLCASSSGQGTGELFFGEGSRLTVL.